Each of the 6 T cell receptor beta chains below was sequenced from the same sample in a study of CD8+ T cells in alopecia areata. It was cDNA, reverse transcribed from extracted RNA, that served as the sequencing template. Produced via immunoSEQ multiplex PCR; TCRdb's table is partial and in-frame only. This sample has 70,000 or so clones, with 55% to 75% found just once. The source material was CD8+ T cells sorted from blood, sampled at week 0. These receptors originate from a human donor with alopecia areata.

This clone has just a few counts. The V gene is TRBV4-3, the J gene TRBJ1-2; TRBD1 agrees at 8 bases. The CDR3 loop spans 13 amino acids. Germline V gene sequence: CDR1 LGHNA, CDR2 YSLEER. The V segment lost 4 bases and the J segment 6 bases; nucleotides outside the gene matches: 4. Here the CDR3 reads CASSRGQGHGYTF. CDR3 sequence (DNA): TGCGCCAGCAGCCGCGGACAGGGACATGGCTACACCTTC.

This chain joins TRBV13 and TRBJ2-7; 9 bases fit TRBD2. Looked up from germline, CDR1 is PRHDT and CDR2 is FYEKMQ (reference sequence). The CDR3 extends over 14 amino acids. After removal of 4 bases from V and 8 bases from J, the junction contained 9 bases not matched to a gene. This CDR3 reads CASSSSGTYPKQYF. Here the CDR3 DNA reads TGTGCCAGCAGCTCTAGCGGGACCTATCCCAAGCAGTACTTC.

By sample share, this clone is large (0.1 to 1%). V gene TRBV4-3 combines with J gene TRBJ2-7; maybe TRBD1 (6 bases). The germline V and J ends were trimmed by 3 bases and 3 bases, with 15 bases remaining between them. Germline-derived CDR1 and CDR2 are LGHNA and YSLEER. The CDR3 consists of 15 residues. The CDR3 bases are TGCGCCAGCAGCCAGGGTCTAACAGGGTTCTACGAGCAGTACTTC. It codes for CASSQGLTGFYEQYF.

CDR3 amino acids: CASSTRDSQELFF. In DNA, the CDR3 is TGCGCCAGCAGCACCCGGGACAGCCAGGAGCTGTTTTTT. The rearrangement links TRBV5-1 to TRBJ1-4, with 7 nucleotides matching TRBD1. The J call may be in error: the DNA end matches TRBJ2-2 better. This CDR3 is built from 13 residues. The germline V gene has CDR1 SGHRS and CDR2 YFSETQ.

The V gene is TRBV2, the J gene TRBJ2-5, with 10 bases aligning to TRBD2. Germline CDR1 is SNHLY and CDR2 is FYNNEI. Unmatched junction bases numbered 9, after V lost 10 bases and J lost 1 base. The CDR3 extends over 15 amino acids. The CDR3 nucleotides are TGTGCCAAAGGGAGCGAGCGGGAGGGCCAAGAGACCCAGTACTTC. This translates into CAKGSEREGQETQYF.

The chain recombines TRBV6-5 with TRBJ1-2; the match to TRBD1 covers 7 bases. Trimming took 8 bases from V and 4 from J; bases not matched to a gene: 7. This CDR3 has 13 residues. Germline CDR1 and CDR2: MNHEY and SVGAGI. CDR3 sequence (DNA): TGTGCCAGCCGGACAGGACTTACCTATGGCTACACCTTC. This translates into CASRTGLTYGYTF.